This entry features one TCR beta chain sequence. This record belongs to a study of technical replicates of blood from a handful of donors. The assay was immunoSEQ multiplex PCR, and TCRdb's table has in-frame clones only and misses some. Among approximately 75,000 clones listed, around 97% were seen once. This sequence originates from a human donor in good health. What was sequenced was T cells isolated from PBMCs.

The CDR3 sequence: CASSLSYNEQFF. The CDR3 DNA reads TGTGCCAGCAGCCTAAGTTACAATGAGCAGTTCTTC. This chain connects TRBV5-4 to TRBJ2-1; unclear D gene. The germline gives CDR1 SGHNT, CDR2 YYREEE (reference sequence). The CDR3 runs 12 residues. V gave up 4 bases and J gave up 4 bases, with 6 bases separating them. The full variable domain, its missing parts supplied by reference TRBV5-4 and TRBJ2-1, is ETGVTQSPTHLIKTRGQQVTLRCSSQSGHNTVSWYQQALGQGPQFIFQYYREEENGRGNFPPRFSGLQFPNYSSELNVNALELDDSALYLCASSLSYNEQFFGPGTRLTVL.